Given below is one T cell receptor (beta chain) in context. Here immunoSEQ multiplex PCR was the method, and the copy in TCRdb shows in-frame clones only, minus some. The sample consists of about 80,000 clones, roughly 89% of them appearing once. This CDR3 has 14 amino acids. Germline loops: CDR1 SGHRS, CDR2 YFSETQ. V was pared by 0 bases and J by 3 bases, with 8 bases between. These data are taken from a study of control samples from healthy donors and cancer patients. The chain combines TRBV5-1 with TRBJ2-3; D is uncertain. Material: blood. This sequence was found in a woman aged 55-75 years in good health. Here the CDR3 reads CASSLVGTTDTQYF. CDR3 in DNA: TGCGCCAGCAGCTTGGTCGGCACGACAGATACGCAGTATTTT.